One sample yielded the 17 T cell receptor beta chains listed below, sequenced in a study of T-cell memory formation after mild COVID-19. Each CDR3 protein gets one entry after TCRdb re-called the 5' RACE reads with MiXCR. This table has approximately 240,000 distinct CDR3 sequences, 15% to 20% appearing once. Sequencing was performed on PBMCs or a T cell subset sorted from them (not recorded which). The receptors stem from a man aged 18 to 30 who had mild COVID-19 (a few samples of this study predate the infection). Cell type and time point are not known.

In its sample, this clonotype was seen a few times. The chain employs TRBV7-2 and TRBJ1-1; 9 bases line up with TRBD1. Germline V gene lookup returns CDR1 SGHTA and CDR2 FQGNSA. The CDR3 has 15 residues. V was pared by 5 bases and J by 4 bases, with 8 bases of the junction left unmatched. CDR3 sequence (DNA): TGTGCCAGCAGCGAACAGGGGGCGGGGCTCACTGAAGCTTTCTTT. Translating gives CASSEQGAGLTEAFF.

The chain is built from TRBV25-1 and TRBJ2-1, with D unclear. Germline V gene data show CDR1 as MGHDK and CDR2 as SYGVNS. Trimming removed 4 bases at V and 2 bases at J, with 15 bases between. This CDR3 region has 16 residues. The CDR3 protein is CASSGYVRSPYNEQFF. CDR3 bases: TGTGCCAGCAGTGGATACGTAAGGAGTCCCTACAATGAGCAGTTCTTC.

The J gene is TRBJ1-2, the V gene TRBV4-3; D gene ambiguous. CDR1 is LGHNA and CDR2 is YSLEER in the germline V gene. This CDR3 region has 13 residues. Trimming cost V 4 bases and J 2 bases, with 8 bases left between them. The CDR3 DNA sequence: TGCGCCAGCAGCCCCCGGTCCAACTATGGCTACACCTTC. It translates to CASSPRSNYGYTF.

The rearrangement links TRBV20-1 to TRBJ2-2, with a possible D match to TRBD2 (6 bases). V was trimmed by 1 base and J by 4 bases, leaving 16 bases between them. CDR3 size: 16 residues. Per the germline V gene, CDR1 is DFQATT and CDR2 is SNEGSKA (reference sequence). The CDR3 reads CSARGLRRGPTGELFF. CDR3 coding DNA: TGCAGTGCTAGAGGCCTCAGGAGGGGCCCCACCGGGGAGCTGTTTTTT.

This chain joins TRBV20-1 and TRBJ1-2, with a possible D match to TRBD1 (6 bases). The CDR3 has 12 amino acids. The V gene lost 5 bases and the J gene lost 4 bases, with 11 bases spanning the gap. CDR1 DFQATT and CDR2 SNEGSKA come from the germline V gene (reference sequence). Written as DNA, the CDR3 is TGCAGTGCTTACAGGGTCGGCTATGGCTACACCTTC. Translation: CSAYRVGYGYTF.

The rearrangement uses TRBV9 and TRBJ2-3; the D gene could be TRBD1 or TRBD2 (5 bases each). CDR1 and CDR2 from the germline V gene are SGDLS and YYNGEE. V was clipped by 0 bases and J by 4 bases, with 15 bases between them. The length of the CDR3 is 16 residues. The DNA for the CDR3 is TGTGCCAGCAGCGTAGAAGGGACCTTCGGGGCAGATACGCAGTATTTT. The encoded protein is CASSVEGTFGADTQYF.

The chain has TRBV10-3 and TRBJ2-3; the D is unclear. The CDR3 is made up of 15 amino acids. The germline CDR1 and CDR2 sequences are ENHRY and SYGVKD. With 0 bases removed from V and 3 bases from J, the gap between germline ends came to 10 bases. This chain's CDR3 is CAISESQVGTDTQYF. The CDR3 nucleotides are TGTGCCATCAGTGAGTCCCAGGTGGGGACAGATACGCAGTATTTT.

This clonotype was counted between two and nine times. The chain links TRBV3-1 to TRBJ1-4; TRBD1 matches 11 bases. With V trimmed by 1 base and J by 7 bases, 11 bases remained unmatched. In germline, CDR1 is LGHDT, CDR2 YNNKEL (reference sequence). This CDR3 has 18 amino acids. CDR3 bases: TGTGCCAGCAGCCAAGGAACCGGGACAGGGGGTGAGAGTGAAAAACTGTTTTTT. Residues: CASSQGTGTGGESEKLFF.

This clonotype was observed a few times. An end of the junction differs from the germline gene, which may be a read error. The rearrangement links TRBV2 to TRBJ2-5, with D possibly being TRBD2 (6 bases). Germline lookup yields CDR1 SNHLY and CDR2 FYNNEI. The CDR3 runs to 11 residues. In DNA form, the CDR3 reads TGTGCCAGCAGTGAAGGTTCGGGAGAAGACTTC. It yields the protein CASSEGSGEDF.

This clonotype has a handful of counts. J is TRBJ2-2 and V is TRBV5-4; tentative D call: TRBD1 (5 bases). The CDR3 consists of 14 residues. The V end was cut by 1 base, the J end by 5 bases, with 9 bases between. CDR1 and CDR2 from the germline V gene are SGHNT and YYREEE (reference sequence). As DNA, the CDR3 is TGTGCCAGCAGCTTGACACAGGCGACCGGGGAGCTGTTTTTT. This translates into CASSLTQATGELFF. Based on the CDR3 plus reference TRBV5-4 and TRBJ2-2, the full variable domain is ETGVTQSPTHLIKTRGQQVTLRCSSQSGHNTVSWYQQALGQGPQFIFQYYREEENGRGNFPPRFSGLQFPNYSSELNVNALELDDSALYLCASSLTQATGELFFGEGSRLTVL.

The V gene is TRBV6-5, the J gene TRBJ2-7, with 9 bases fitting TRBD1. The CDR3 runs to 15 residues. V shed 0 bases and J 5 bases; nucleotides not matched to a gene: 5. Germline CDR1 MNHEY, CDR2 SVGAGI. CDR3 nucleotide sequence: TGTGCCAGCAGTTACTCGAGGGACAGGGTACACGAGCAGTACTTC. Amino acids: CASSYSRDRVHEQYF.

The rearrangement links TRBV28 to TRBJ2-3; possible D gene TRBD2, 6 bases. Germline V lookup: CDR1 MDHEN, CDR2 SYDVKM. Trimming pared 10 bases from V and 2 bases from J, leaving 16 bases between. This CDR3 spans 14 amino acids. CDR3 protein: CATGLTGFTDTQYF. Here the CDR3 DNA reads TGTGCCACCGGACTAACGGGGTTCACAGATACGCAGTATTTT.

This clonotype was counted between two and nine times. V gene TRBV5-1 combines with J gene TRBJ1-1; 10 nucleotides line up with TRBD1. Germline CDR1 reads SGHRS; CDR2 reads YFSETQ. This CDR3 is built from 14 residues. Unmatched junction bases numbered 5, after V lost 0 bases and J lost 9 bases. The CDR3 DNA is TGCGCCAGCAGCTTGGGACAGGGGGCGCGGAAAGCTTTCTTT. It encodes CASSLGQGARKAFF.

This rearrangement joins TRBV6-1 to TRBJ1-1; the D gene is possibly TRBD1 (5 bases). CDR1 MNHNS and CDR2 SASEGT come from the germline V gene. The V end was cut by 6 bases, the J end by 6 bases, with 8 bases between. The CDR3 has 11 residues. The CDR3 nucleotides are TGTGCCAGCAGCTGGGGGGCTGAAGCTTTCTTT. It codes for CASSWGAEAFF.

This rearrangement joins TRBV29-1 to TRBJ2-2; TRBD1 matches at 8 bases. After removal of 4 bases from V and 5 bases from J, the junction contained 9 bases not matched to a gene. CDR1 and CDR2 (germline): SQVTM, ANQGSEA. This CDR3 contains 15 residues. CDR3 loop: CSVVSGGFGTGELFF. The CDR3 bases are TGCAGCGTTGTATCAGGGGGCTTTGGGACCGGGGAGCTGTTTTTT.

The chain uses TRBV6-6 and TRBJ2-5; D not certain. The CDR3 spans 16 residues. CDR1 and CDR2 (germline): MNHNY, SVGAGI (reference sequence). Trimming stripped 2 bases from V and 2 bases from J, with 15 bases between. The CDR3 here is CASSYRYRVGQETQYF. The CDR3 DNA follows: TGTGCCAGCAGTTACCGCTACCGGGTAGGGCAAGAGACCCAGTACTTC.

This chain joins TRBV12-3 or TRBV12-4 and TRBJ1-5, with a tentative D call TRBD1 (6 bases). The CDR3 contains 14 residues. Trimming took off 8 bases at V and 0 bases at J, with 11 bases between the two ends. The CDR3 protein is CASGNRVSNQPQHF. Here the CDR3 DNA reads TGTGCCAGCGGTAACAGGGTTAGCAATCAGCCCCAGCATTTT.